This T cell receptor (beta chain) is from a study of blood T cells in healthy people across ages. Germline V lookup: CDR1 MNHEY, CDR2 SMNVEV (reference sequence). This CDR3 has 16 residues. The ends were cut back, 5 bases at V and 1 base at J, with 15 bases in the middle. PCR was performed a second time for about 7 to 12 cycles using a sample-barcoded 5' primer and a J-beta primer mix. TCRdb re-called the 5' RACE reads through MiXCR, storing one row per CDR3 protein. The repertoire holds roughly 800,000 distinct CDR3 sequences, with about 62% as singletons. The individuals who served as donors were healthy Caucasians living in Russia, aged about 6 to 90.

Source material: blood. This clonotype was sampled from a man aged 30 to 45 in good health. The chain has TRBV27 and TRBJ2-1, with D perhaps TRBD2 (6 bases). CDR3 in DNA: TGTGCCAGCAGTCGCACGACCGGGGGTTCCTACAATGAGCAGTTCTTC. Its translation: CASSRTTGGSYNEQFF.